Listed here are 29 T cell receptor beta chains from one sample, sequenced in a study of cytotoxic CD8 clonotypes in ibrutinib-treated CLL. Produced via immunoSEQ multiplex PCR; TCRdb's table is partial and in-frame only. The repertoire has approximately 280,000 clones, 65% to 85% of them found once; the top ten carry 5.6%. Sequenced here: PBMCs, sampled at disease progression, from a patient treated with ibrutinib. The receptors were gathered from a human donor with chronic lymphocytic leukemia.

The chain recombines TRBV6-6 with TRBJ2-1; tentatively, D is TRBD1 (6 bases). The V gene's germline CDR1 is MNHNY and CDR2 SVGAGI (reference sequence). With 7 bases removed from V and 7 bases from J, the gap between germline ends came to 11 bases. The CDR3 contains 12 residues. In DNA form, the CDR3 reads TGTGCCAGCACCGGACAGAGGAATGAGCAGTTCTTC. It translates to CASTGQRNEQFF.

The chain combines TRBV5-1 with TRBJ2-1; perhaps TRBD2 as D (5 bases). The CDR3 is 13 amino acids. V was trimmed by 6 bases and J by 2 bases, leaving 9 bases between them. Germline loops: CDR1 SGHRS, CDR2 YFSETQ. CDR3 protein: CASNRGTYNEQFF. The CDR3 region has the DNA TGCGCCAGCAACAGAGGGACCTACAATGAGCAGTTCTTC.

This clone was found a few times. The V gene is TRBV7-9, the J gene TRBJ1-3; 7 positions agree with TRBD1. CDR1 SEHNR and CDR2 FQNEAQ come from the germline V gene (reference sequence). The CDR3 is 14 residues long. The V gene end was trimmed by 1 base and the J gene end by 9 bases; junction bases not matched to a gene: 6. The CDR3 region is CASSLVGQSATIYF. CDR3 coding DNA: TGTGCCAGCAGCTTAGTGGGACAGTCCGCCACCATATATTTT.

The chain carries TRBV7-3 and TRBJ2-1, with 14 bases identical to TRBD2. The V and J ends lost 5 bases and 0 bases, in that order; junction bases with no gene match: 9. This CDR3 comprises 19 residues. Germline V gene sequence: CDR1 SGHTA, CDR2 FQGTGA. CDR3 sequence reads: CASSGPGLAGELSYNEQFF. CDR3 nucleotide sequence: TGTGCCAGCAGCGGACCGGGACTAGCGGGGGAGCTCTCCTACAATGAGCAGTTCTTC.

The V and J genes are TRBV27 and TRBJ2-5; D gene ambiguous. Trimming took 2 bases from V and 4 from J, leaving 11 bases between them. The CDR3 totals 14 residues. Germline V gives CDR1 MNHEY, CDR2 SMNVEV (reference sequence). The CDR3 sequence is CASSLIPQGETQYF. The CDR3 coding sequence is TGTGCCAGCAGTTTAATCCCGCAAGGAGAGACCCAGTACTTC.

The chain employs TRBV7-2 and TRBJ2-7; TRBD2 matches at 9 bases. V lost 4 bases and J lost 1; bases outside the gene matches: 5. Germline V gene sequence: CDR1 SGHTA, CDR2 FQGNSA. CDR3 length: 15 residues. CDR3 protein: CASSSRAGGSYEQYF. In nucleotides, the CDR3 is TGTGCCAGCAGCTCCCGAGCGGGGGGTTCCTACGAGCAGTACTTC.

This clone was seen more than once but under ten times. The V and J genes are TRBV7-2 and TRBJ2-1; 8 bases line up with TRBD2. After removal of 2 bases from V and 4 bases from J, the junction contained 7 bases not matched to a gene. Germline assignment: CDR1 SGHTA and CDR2 FQGNSA. There are 16 residues in the CDR3. The CDR3 nucleotides read TGTGCCAGCAGCTTATCGGGGGGGACACCATACAATGAGCAGTTCTTC. As protein: CASSLSGGTPYNEQFF.

This clone appeared a single time. This sequence joins TRBV19 and TRBJ2-2; 8 bases are shared with TRBD1. Germline lookup yields CDR1 LNHDA and CDR2 SQIVND (reference sequence). This CDR3 is 16 amino acids long. The junction had 5 bases not matched to a gene; V was cut back by 3 bases and J by 2 bases. The CDR3: CASSIGQGYNTGELFF. CDR3 DNA sequence: TGTGCCAGTAGTATTGGACAGGGCTATAACACCGGGGAGCTGTTTTTT. Supplemented by reference TRBV19 and TRBJ2-2, the full variable domain reads DGGITQSPKYLFRKEGQNVTLSCEQNLNHDAMYWYRQDPGQGLRLIYYSQIVNDFQKGDIAEGYSVSREKKESFPLTVTSAQKNPTAFYLCASSIGQGYNTGELFFGEGSRLTVL.

J is TRBJ2-1 and V is TRBV6-1, with unresolved D. The CDR3 has 13 residues. Germline CDR1 MNHNS, CDR2 SASEGT. V shed 1 base and J shed 9 bases, with 10 bases lying between them. CDR3 nucleotide sequence: TGTGCCAGCAGTGAAGGCTCTATGAGTGAGCAGTTCTTC. Its protein product is CASSEGSMSEQFF.

The gene calls are TRBV7-3 and TRBJ2-6; D call uncertain. CDR1 is SGHTA, CDR2 FQGTGA, per germline. CDR3 size: 15 residues. Trimming pared 1 base from V and 3 bases from J, leaving 7 bases between. CDR3 nucleotide sequence: TGTGCCAGCAGCTTAAACCGGGTTGGGGCCAACGTCCTGACTTTC. Translation: CASSLNRVGANVLTF.

V usage is TRBV27 and J usage is TRBJ1-1, with a tentative D call TRBD1 (6 bases). V was trimmed by 2 bases and J by 5 bases, leaving 12 bases between them. This CDR3 has 14 residues. From germline, CDR1 is MNHEY and CDR2 SMNVEV (reference sequence). CDR3 loop: CASSLRQVRTEAFF. The CDR3 DNA reads as TGTGCCAGCAGTTTACGACAGGTGCGGACTGAAGCTTTCTTT.

CDR3 DNA: TGTGCCACCGAGACTGGCTCTGGAAACACCATATATTTT. Translation gives CATETGSGNTIYF. The V and J genes are TRBV15 and TRBJ1-3; D is uncertain. There are 13 residues in the CDR3. CDR1 and CDR2 from the germline V gene are LNHNV and YYDKDF (reference sequence). The V and J ends lost 8 bases and 0 bases respectively, with 8 bases between them.

The genes are TRBV18 and TRBJ1-5, with unresolved D. The CDR3 has 13 residues. CDR1 is KGHSH and CDR2 is LQKENI in the germline V gene. V lost 3 bases, J lost 4 bases, and 7 bases lay in between. The CDR3 nucleotides read TGTGCCAGCTCACCTGGAACAAATCAGCCCCAGCATTTT. Its translation is CASSPGTNQPQHF.

This CDR3 reads CASSAQDSNSPLHF. Written as DNA, the CDR3 is TGTGCCAGCAGTGCCCAGGATTCGAATTCACCCCTCCACTTT. The chain combines TRBV6-1 with TRBJ1-6; D remains ambiguous. The ends were cut back, 4 bases at V and 7 bases at J, with 11 bases in the middle. This CDR3 contains 14 residues. Germline V CDR1 and CDR2: MNHNS, SASEGT.

The chain carries TRBV5-1 and TRBJ2-1; the D is unclear. Germline V gene lookup returns CDR1 SGHRS and CDR2 YFSETQ. The CDR3 loop spans 14 amino acids. Trimming pared 7 bases from V and 7 bases from J, leaving 18 bases between. CDR3 DNA: TGCGCCAGCCAAGGACCTCCCTCCGGGAATGAGCAGTTCTTC. It encodes CASQGPPSGNEQFF.

This rearrangement joins TRBV28 to TRBJ1-5; weak D call: TRBD1 (6 bases). Germline CDR1 and CDR2: MDHEN and SYDVKM. CDR3 length: 11 amino acids. The CDR3 nucleotides read TGTGCAGTAGGGGGGAATCAGCCCCAGCATTTT. It is translated as CAVGGNQPQHF.

The J gene is TRBJ1-6, the V gene TRBV6-1; the D is unclear. The germline V gene encodes CDR1 MNHNS and CDR2 SASEGT. The V and J ends lost 7 bases and 11 bases respectively, with 18 bases between them. The length of the CDR3 is 14 residues. As DNA, the CDR3 is TGTGCCAGCACTTCGTCTCGAGGGTTGACACCCCTCCACTTT. Residues: CASTSSRGLTPLHF.

The gene calls are TRBV5-6 and TRBJ2-5; the match to TRBD2 covers 9 bases. CDR3 length: 13 residues. V lost 2 bases, J lost 4 bases, and 0 bases stayed unmatched. CDR1 and CDR2 from the germline V gene are SGHDT and YYEEEE. DNA of the CDR3: TGTGCCAGCAGCTTTAGCGGGAGAGAGACCCAGTACTTC. Its translation: CASSFSGRETQYF.

This clone appeared a few times. The V call is TRBV10-3, the J call TRBJ1-5; D may be TRBD1 (5 bases). The germline gives CDR1 ENHRY, CDR2 SYGVKD. The V end was cut by 5 bases, the J end by 2 bases, with 10 bases between. The CDR3 runs 14 residues. CDR3 sequence reads: CAISIAGRNQPQHF. The CDR3 nucleotides read TGTGCCATCAGTATAGCAGGGCGCAATCAGCCCCAGCATTTT.

The chain has TRBV19 and TRBJ2-4, with 7 bases that match TRBD1. After removal of 9 bases from V and 3 bases from J, the junction contained 14 bases not matched to a gene. This CDR3 comprises 16 residues. Germline CDR1 and CDR2: LNHDA and SQIVND (reference sequence). In nucleotides, the CDR3 is TGTGCCAGCGCCGGGACAGAGAGCCGGGTCAAAAACATTCAGTACTTC. Protein: CASAGTESRVKNIQYF.

The J gene is TRBJ1-3, the V gene TRBV11-2, with no clear D. The CDR3 spans 15 residues. V lost 5 bases, J lost 7 bases, and 18 bases lay in between. Germline CDR1 is SGHAT and CDR2 is FQNNGV. The CDR3 is CASSPRPGLGNTIYF. Here the CDR3 DNA reads TGTGCCAGCAGCCCCCGGCCCGGGTTGGGGAACACCATATATTTT.

This clone was seen more than once but under ten times. The V gene is TRBV6-1, the J gene TRBJ1-2; the D is unclear. Trimming took off 4 bases at V and 0 bases at J, with 6 bases between the two ends. The CDR3 has 13 residues. CDR1 MNHNS and CDR2 SASEGT come from the germline V gene. The CDR3 sequence: CASSGTSNYGYTF. The CDR3 region has the DNA TGTGCCAGCAGTGGAACCTCTAACTATGGCTACACCTTC.

The chain couples TRBV7-9 to TRBJ2-2, with TRBD2 identical over 8 bases. Germline CDR1 and CDR2: SEHNR and FQNEAQ (reference sequence). Trimming cost V 4 bases and J 4 bases; bases outside gene matches: 5. The length of the CDR3 is 15 residues. The CDR3 region has the DNA TGTGCCAGCAGCTCCGGGAGGGTCCTCACCGGGGAGCTGTTTTTT. Encoded protein: CASSSGRVLTGELFF.

This sequence joins TRBV9 and TRBJ2-3; D gene ambiguous. The V gene lost 2 bases and the J gene lost 2 bases, with 3 bases spanning the gap. The CDR3 is made up of 12 amino acids. In germline, CDR1 is SGDLS, CDR2 YYNGEE. The CDR3 DNA reads TGTGCCAGCAGCGTTTCCACAGATACGCAGTATTTT. The encoded protein is CASSVSTDTQYF.

About this clone itself: An end of the junction differs from the germline gene, which may be a read error. The chain combines TRBV7-9 with TRBJ2-1; TRBD1 matches 8 bases. The CDR3 is 14 amino acids. Germline lookup yields CDR1 SEHNR and CDR2 FQNEAQ (reference sequence). This CDR3 reads CASTLLQGVVEQFF. CDR3 coding DNA: TGTGCCAGCACCTTATTACAGGGGGTGGTAGAGCAGTTCTTC.

The rearrangement links TRBV28 to TRBJ2-1; TRBD2 agrees at 12 bases. Per germline, CDR1 MDHEN and CDR2 SYDVKM. The CDR3 extends over 15 amino acids. With V trimmed by 6 bases and J by 8 bases, 8 bases remained unmatched. CDR3 loop: CASSILAGGRDEQFF. Written as DNA, the CDR3 is TGTGCCAGCAGCATACTAGCGGGAGGCCGGGATGAGCAGTTCTTC.

The rearrangement uses TRBV5-1 and TRBJ2-5; tentative D call: TRBD2 (5 bases). CDR3 length: 14 amino acids. Looked up from germline, CDR1 is SGHRS and CDR2 is YFSETQ. V was clipped by 1 base and J by 5 bases, with 12 bases between them. CDR3 DNA: TGCGCCAGCAGCTTGTCGCCCCCGGGGGAGACCCAGTACTTC. Its protein product is CASSLSPPGETQYF.

The V call is TRBV2, the J call TRBJ2-7, with TRBD2 identical over 14 bases. This CDR3 contains 16 residues. Per germline, CDR1 SNHLY and CDR2 FYNNEI. The junction had 8 bases not matched to a gene; V was cut back by 4 bases and J by 6 bases. CDR3 protein: CASSVGLAGGGLEQYF. The CDR3 DNA is TGTGCCAGCAGTGTCGGACTAGCGGGAGGAGGGCTCGAGCAGTACTTC.

The chain uses TRBV2 and TRBJ1-6; D uncertain. The CDR3 is 13 residues long. Germline lookup yields CDR1 SNHLY and CDR2 FYNNEI. Trimming took 3 bases from V and 8 from J, leaving 8 bases between them. The CDR3 DNA sequence: TGTGCCAGCAGTGAGAGGTTTTATTCACCCCTCCACTTT. As protein: CASSERFYSPLHF.